The source of this T cell receptor beta chain is a study of cytomegalovirus exposure and HLA in healthy donors. The V and J ends lost 6 bases and 3 bases, in that order; junction bases with no gene match: 5. Germline V lookup: CDR1 MNHNS, CDR2 SASEGT. The CDR3 runs to 14 residues. Among the donors, all were healthy bone marrow donors. With regard to this clone: The target antigen is unknown.

A multiplex PCR was run with 60 Vbeta primers and 13 Jbeta primers. Some clones are missing from TCRdb's copy, which holds only in-frame ones; the method was immunoSEQ multiplex PCR. In the table there are about 200,000 clones, roughly 73% of which are singletons. The study, taken as a whole, reports: The authors confirmed in vitro that three CMV-associated chains were specific for CMV antigens. Clonal expansion, a later analysis showed, was greater in HLA-associated TCR beta chains than in equally common others.

The rearrangement uses TRBV6-1 and TRBJ1-5; 7 bases agree with TRBD1. Sequencing was done on a sample of PBMCs. The TCR sequence derives from a woman aged 25-40 years in good health and CMV-seronegative. The CDR3 DNA sequence: TGTGCCAGCAGGGAACAGGGGACCAATCAGCCCCAGCATTTT. Protein sequence: CASREQGTNQPQHF.